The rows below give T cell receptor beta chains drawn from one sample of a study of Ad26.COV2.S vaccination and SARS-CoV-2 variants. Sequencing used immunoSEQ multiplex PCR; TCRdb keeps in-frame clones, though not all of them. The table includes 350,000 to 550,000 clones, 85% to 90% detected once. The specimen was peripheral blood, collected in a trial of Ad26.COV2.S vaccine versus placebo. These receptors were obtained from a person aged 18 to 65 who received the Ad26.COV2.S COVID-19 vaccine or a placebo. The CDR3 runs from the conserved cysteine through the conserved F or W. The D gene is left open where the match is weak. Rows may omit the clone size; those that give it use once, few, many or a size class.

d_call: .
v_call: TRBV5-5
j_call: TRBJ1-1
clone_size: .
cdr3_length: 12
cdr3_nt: TGTGCCAGCAGCTGGGACTACACTGAAGCTTTCTTT
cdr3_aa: CASSWDYTEAFF

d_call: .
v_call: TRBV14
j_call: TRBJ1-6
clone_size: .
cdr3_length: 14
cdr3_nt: TGTGCCACCCAGGAGGGAAACTATAATTCACCCCTCCACTTT
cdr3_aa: CATQEGNYNSPLHF

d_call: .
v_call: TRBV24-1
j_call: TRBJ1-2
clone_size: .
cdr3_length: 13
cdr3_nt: TGTGCCACCAGTGATTTGGGGGCCTATGGCTACACCTTC
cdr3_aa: CATSDLGAYGYTF

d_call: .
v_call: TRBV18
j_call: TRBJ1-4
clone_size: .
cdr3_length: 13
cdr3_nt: TGTGCCAGCTCACCTGGGGCTAATGAAAAACTGTTTTTT
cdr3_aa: CASSPGANEKLFF

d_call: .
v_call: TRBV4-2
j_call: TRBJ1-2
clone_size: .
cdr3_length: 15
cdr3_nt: TGTGCCAGCAGCCCGCGGGGGACTATACGGAATGGCTACACCTTC
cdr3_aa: CASSPRGTIRNGYTF

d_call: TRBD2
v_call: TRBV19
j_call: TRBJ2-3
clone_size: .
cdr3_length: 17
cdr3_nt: TGTGCCAGTAGTACCCTCCCGGGGGGCGGGAGGGCAGATACGCAGTATTTT
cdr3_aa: CASSTLPGGGRADTQYF

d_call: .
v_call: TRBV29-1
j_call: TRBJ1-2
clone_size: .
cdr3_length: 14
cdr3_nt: TGCAGCGTTGAAGACCTAGGCACATTCGGGGGCTACACCTTC
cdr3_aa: CSVEDLGTFGGYTF

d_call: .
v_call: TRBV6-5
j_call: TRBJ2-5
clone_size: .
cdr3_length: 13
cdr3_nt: TGTGCCAGCAGTCCTCGGACTGAAGAGACCCAGTACTTC
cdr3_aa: CASSPRTEETQYF

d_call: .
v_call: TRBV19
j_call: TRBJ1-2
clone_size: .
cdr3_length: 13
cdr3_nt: TGTGCCAGTAGTAGGCAGGGGACCTATGGCTACACCTTC
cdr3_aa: CASSRQGTYGYTF

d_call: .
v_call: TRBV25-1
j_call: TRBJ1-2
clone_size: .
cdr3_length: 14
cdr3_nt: TGTGCCAGCAGTGAATTTTCGGCAGGATCTGGCTACACCTTC
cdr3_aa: CASSEFSAGSGYTF

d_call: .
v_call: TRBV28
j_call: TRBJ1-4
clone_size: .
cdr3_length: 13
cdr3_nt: TGTGCCAGCAGTCCCTACGGACGTGACAAACTGTTTTTT
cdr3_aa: CASSPYGRDKLFF

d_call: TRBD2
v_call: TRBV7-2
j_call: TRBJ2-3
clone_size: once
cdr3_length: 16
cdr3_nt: TGTGCCAGCAGCTCCAGACTAGCGGGGGCGACAGATACGCAGTATTTT
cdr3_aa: CASSSRLAGATDTQYF

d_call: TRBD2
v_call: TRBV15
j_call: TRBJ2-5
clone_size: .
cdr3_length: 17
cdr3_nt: TGTGCCACCAGCAGAGGGCTTCGCGGGGGGGCCTCAGAGACCCAGTACTTC
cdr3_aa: CATSRGLRGGASETQYF

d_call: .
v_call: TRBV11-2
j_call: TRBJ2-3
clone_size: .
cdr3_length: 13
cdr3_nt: TGTGCCAGCAGCTTAGGACCCACAGATACGCAGTATTTT
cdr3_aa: CASSLGPTDTQYF

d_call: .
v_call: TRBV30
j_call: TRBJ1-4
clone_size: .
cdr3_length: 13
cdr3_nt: TGTGCCTGGAGTAATGATAGCCCCGAAAAACTGTTTTTT
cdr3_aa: CAWSNDSPEKLFF

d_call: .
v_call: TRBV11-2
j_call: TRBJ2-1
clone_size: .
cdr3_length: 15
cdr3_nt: TGTGCCAGCAGCTTAGATCAGCTCGGGTGGGGTGAGCAGTTCTTC
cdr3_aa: CASSLDQLGWGEQFF

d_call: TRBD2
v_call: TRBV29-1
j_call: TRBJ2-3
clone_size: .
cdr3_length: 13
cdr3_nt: TGCAGCGTCCGCGGGAGGTCCACAGATACGCAGTATTTT
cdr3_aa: CSVRGRSTDTQYF

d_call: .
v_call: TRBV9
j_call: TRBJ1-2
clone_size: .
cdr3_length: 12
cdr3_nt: TGTGCCAGCAGCGTAGCAGACTATGGCTACACCTTC
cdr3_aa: CASSVADYGYTF

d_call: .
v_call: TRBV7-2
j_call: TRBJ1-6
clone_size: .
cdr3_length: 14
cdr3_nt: TGTGCCAGCAGCTTAGGGGCCAGGGCTTCACCCCTCCACTTT
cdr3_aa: CASSLGARASPLHF